Below, 29 T cell receptor beta chains from the same sample are listed, as sequenced in a study of early T cells in non-severe SARS-CoV-2 infection. TCRdb fed the 5' RACE reads into MiXCR, producing one record per CDR3 protein. This sample yields fewer than 80,000 distinct CDR3 sequences, of which over 10% are seen a single time; approximately 5% belongs to the top ten. Sequencing was performed on whole blood. The receptors shown here come from an adult who was a healthcare worker with PCR-confirmed SARS-CoV-2 infection or an uninfected control (not recorded which).

V gene TRBV11-2 combines with J gene TRBJ2-5, with TRBD2 matching over 14 bases. The V gene's germline CDR1 is SGHAT and CDR2 FQNNGV. V shed 5 bases, J shed 2 bases, and the junction held 16 bases outside the gene matches. This CDR3 has 20 residues. The CDR3 DNA reads TGTGCCAGCAGCACCCGGGGACTAGCGGGGGATTCGCTGATACAAGAGACCCAGTACTTC. This sequence encodes CASSTRGLAGDSLIQETQYF.

The chain joins TRBV11-2 to TRBJ1-2, with D tentatively TRBD1 (5 bases). V lost 3 bases and J 5 bases, leaving 13 bases between the germline ends. Germline assignment: CDR1 SGHAT and CDR2 FQNNGV. The CDR3 consists of 14 residues. Written as DNA, the CDR3 is TGTGCCAGCAGCTTCGTCAGGGAAGGTTATGGCTACACCTTC. Translation gives CASSFVREGYGYTF.

This clonotype was observed a few times. The chain links TRBV29-1 to TRBJ1-4; D remains unclear. The CDR3 covers 13 residues. V gave up 7 bases and J gave up 4 bases, with 13 bases separating them. Germline CDR1 is SQVTM and CDR2 is ANQGSEA. CDR3 in DNA: TGCAGCGCGGTGGTGGGAAGTAATGAAAAACTGTTTTTT. It yields the protein CSAVVGSNEKLFF.

This clonotype has more than one count but fewer than ten. This chain connects TRBV7-3 to TRBJ2-1; no firm D call. Germline CDR1 reads SGHTA; CDR2 reads FQGTGA. The CDR3 extends over 14 amino acids. Trimming cost V 0 bases and J 7 bases, with 10 bases left between them. Here the CDR3 DNA reads TGTGCCAGCAGCTTAACCCCGACTGATAATGAGCAGTTCTTC. Protein product: CASSLTPTDNEQFF.

The sample holds a few counts of this clonotype. The chain is built from TRBV28 and TRBJ1-2; D unclear. This CDR3 spans 14 amino acids. V lost 5 bases and J lost 3, with 13 bases in between. Germline V gives CDR1 MDHEN, CDR2 SYDVKM. This CDR3 reads CASSPLSPYYGYTF. Written as DNA, the CDR3 is TGTGCCAGCAGTCCACTCTCCCCCTACTATGGCTACACCTTC.

The chain recombines TRBV3-1 with TRBJ1-2; D might be TRBD1 (5 bases). The CDR3 contains 14 residues. V was trimmed by 4 bases and J by 3 bases, leaving 12 bases between them. Germline V CDR1 and CDR2: LGHDT, YNNKEL (reference sequence). CDR3 loop: CASSLHRSHYGYTF. The CDR3 DNA is TGTGCCAGCAGCCTGCACAGGTCCCACTATGGCTACACCTTC.

Ten or more counts support this clonotype. The rearrangement joins TRBV19 to TRBJ2-2, with TRBD1 matching 7 bases. From germline, CDR1 is LNHDA and CDR2 SQIVND (reference sequence). There are 16 residues in the CDR3. With V trimmed by 6 bases and J by 0 bases, 7 bases remained unmatched. Here the CDR3 reads CASSKGGNANTGELFF. CDR3 coding DNA: TGTGCCAGTAGCAAAGGGGGCAACGCGAACACCGGGGAGCTGTTTTTT. Together with reference TRBV19 and TRBJ2-2, the CDR3 gives the full variable domain: DGGITQSPKYLFRKEGQNVTLSCEQNLNHDAMYWYRQDPGQGLRLIYYSQIVNDFQKGDIAEGYSVSREKKESFPLTVTSAQKNPTAFYLCASSKGGNANTGELFFGEGSRLTVL.

This clonotype has a count of ten or more. As DNA, the CDR3 is TGTGCCTGGAGAACCACCGGGACTAGGCGGACCGGGGAGCTGTTTTTT. Its protein product is CAWRTTGTRRTGELFF. The V gene is TRBV30, the J gene TRBJ2-2, with 8 bases identical to TRBD2. The CDR3 has 16 residues. V gave up 3 bases and J gave up 5 bases; unmatched junction bases: 11. CDR1 and CDR2 (germline): GTSNPN, SVGIG (reference sequence).

This clonotype came up many times. The V and J genes are TRBV6-1 and TRBJ2-7; D gene ambiguous. Germline loops: CDR1 MNHNS, CDR2 SASEGT. This CDR3 comprises 15 residues. Trimming took off 2 bases at V and 0 bases at J, with 11 bases between the two ends. This CDR3 is CASSEPGSSSYEQYF. For the CDR3, the DNA is TGTGCCAGCAGTGAACCCGGATCGAGCTCCTACGAGCAGTACTTC.

This clonotype came up a few times. The chain uses TRBV12-5 and TRBJ2-1; 7 nucleotides align to TRBD1. Per germline, CDR1 LGHNT and CDR2 FRNRAP. Trimming removed 6 bases from V and 5 bases from J; junction bases left unmatched: 10. The CDR3 totals 15 residues. The CDR3 is CASGRPDRYHNEQFF. Here the CDR3 DNA reads TGTGCTAGTGGCCGGCCGGACAGGTATCACAATGAGCAGTTCTTC.

This clonotype appeared a few times. This chain connects TRBV20-1 to TRBJ2-4; TRBD2 matches 11 bases. V lost 5 bases and J lost 8; bases outside the gene matches: 8. Germline-derived CDR1 and CDR2 are DFQATT and SNEGSKA (reference sequence). The CDR3 length is 14 residues. The CDR3 spells CSALAGGGSYIQYF. The CDR3 DNA sequence: TGCAGTGCTTTAGCGGGAGGGGGTTCGTACATTCAGTACTTC.

This clonotype was observed a handful of times. The CDR3 reads CASSTNRDSYGYTF. The CDR3 DNA reads TGTGCCAGTAGTACAAACCGGGACAGCTATGGCTACACCTTC. V is TRBV19 and J is TRBJ1-2; the match to TRBD1 covers 7 bases. Germline V gene lookup returns CDR1 LNHDA and CDR2 SQIVND (reference sequence). This CDR3 is built from 14 residues. Trimming removed 4 bases from V and 4 bases from J; junction bases left unmatched: 6.

This clonotype came up many times. V and J are TRBV6-2 or TRBV6-3 and TRBJ1-1; D unclear. V dropped 5 bases and J dropped 0 bases, with 16 bases sitting between them. CDR1 is MNHEY and CDR2 is SVGEGT in the germline V gene. The CDR3 runs to 16 residues. The CDR3 region has the DNA TGTGCCAGCAGTCACCGGGCCGCAAATCTGAACACTGAAGCTTTCTTT. Translating gives CASSHRAANLNTEAFF.

This clonotype occurred many times. The rearrangement links TRBV7-9 to TRBJ2-1; 7 bases line up with TRBD1. V was pared by 6 bases and J by 4 bases, with 0 bases of the junction left unmatched. Looked up from germline, CDR1 is SEHNR and CDR2 is FQNEAQ (reference sequence). This CDR3 spans 12 amino acids. The CDR3 loop reads CASRDRYNEQFF. The CDR3 DNA is TGTGCCAGCAGGGACAGGTACAATGAGCAGTTCTTC.

This clonotype has a count of ten or more. CDR3 bases: TGTGCCAGCAGCTTAGCGGTAGCGGGAGGCCATGAGCAGTTCTTC. Translating gives CASSLAVAGGHEQFF. V and J are TRBV7-6 and TRBJ2-1; 10 bases fit TRBD2. The CDR3 contains 15 residues. Per the germline V gene, CDR1 is SGHVS and CDR2 is FNYEAQ. Trimming removed 0 bases from V and 8 bases from J; junction bases left unmatched: 4.

This clonotype has ten or more counts. The gene calls are TRBV4-3 and TRBJ2-1, with D uncertain. Germline V gene data show CDR1 as LGHNA and CDR2 as YSLEER. The V and J ends lost 0 bases and 0 bases respectively, with 12 bases between them. The CDR3 is made up of 17 amino acids. The CDR3 bases are TGCGCCAGCAGCCAAGATTCCGGCATGAGCTCCTACAATGAGCAGTTCTTC. Its protein is CASSQDSGMSSYNEQFF.

This clonotype was recorded a few times. The rearrangement joins TRBV29-1 to TRBJ2-7, with D unclear. There are 12 residues in the CDR3. V shed 4 bases and J shed 0 bases, with 7 bases lying between them. Germline V lookup: CDR1 SQVTM, CDR2 ANQGSEA. The CDR3 spells CSVAVSSYEQYF. Here the CDR3 DNA reads TGCAGCGTTGCGGTGAGCTCCTACGAGCAGTACTTC.

On this clonotype itself: A read error may be the cause here, since a much bigger clone is one base away. This rearrangement joins TRBV29-1 to TRBJ2-7, with 13 bases fitting TRBD2. Germline V gene lookup returns CDR1 SQVTM and CDR2 ANQGSEA. The CDR3 contains 14 residues. The CDR3 reads CSVKGLAGDYEQHF. CDR3 coding DNA: TGCAGCGTTAAAGGACTAGCGGGGGACTACGAGCAGCACTTC.

The CDR3 sequence: CASSLYAGRNEQYF. CDR3 coding DNA: TGTGCCAGCAGTTTATATGCAGGGCGGAACGAGCAGTACTTC. This chain connects TRBV12-3 or TRBV12-4 to TRBJ2-7; D is perhaps TRBD1 (5 bases). V shed 2 bases and J shed 5 bases, with 13 bases lying between them. The CDR3 length is 14 residues.

The chain uses TRBV27 and TRBJ2-2; no clear D. CDR1 is MNHEY and CDR2 is SMNVEV in the germline V gene (reference sequence). The CDR3 length is 13 residues. The V gene lost 6 bases and the J gene lost 0 bases, with 5 bases spanning the gap. CDR3 sequence reads: CASSATNTGELFF. The DNA for the CDR3 is TGTGCCAGCAGCGCCACGAACACCGGGGAGCTGTTTTTT.

The chain employs TRBV5-1 and TRBJ2-1, with 9 nucleotides matching TRBD2. Germline CDR1 is SGHRS and CDR2 is YFSETQ. V lost 0 bases and J lost 7; bases outside the gene matches: 8. The CDR3 is made up of 16 amino acids. DNA of the CDR3: TGCGCCAGCAGCTTGGAGCTAGCGGGGTATGCAAATGAGCAGTTCTTC. Translation gives CASSLELAGYANEQFF.

Comments on this clonotype: A clone one base away is much larger, so this may be a read error. The final CDR3 position lacks the conserved phenylalanine or tryptophan, pointing to a likely read error. The CDR3 region is CVTSRGGGYNEQFL. CDR3 bases: TGTGTCACCAGCAGGGGAGGAGGGTACAATGAGCAGTTCCTC. The V gene is TRBV3-1, the J gene TRBJ2-1; the D call may be TRBD1 or TRBD2 (6 bases each). Germline loops: CDR1 LGHDT, CDR2 YNNKEL (reference sequence). This CDR3 comprises 14 residues.

CDR3 bases: TGTGCCAGCAGCCCTGACGGCGGGGGCCACTACGAGCAGTACTTC. Amino acids: CASSPDGGGHYEQYF. V is TRBV5-4 and J is TRBJ2-7; the D gene is possibly TRBD2 (7 bases). V lost 4 bases, J lost 3 bases, and 17 bases lay in between. The length of the CDR3 is 15 residues. Germline V lookup: CDR1 SGHNT, CDR2 YYREEE (reference sequence).

This clonotype was counted between two and nine times. This chain joins TRBV11-2 and TRBJ1-1, with no clear D. Germline CDR1 reads SGHAT; CDR2 reads FQNNGV. The CDR3 consists of 15 residues. Between the trimmed V and J ends, which lost 3 bases and 1 base, there was a span of 12 bases. CDR3: CASSFSVDPNTEAFF. The CDR3 DNA reads TGTGCCAGCAGCTTCTCGGTTGACCCGAACACTGAAGCTTTCTTT.

CDR3 sequence reads: CATSRDQTGEETQYF. Written as DNA, the CDR3 is TGTGCCACCAGCAGAGATCAAACAGGGGAAGAGACCCAGTACTTC. The V call is TRBV15, the J call TRBJ2-5; 7 positions agree with TRBD1. Trimming took 0 bases from V and 3 from J; bases not matched to a gene: 4. The CDR3 is 15 amino acids. CDR1 LNHNV and CDR2 YYDKDF come from the germline V gene (reference sequence). Using reference TRBV15 and TRBJ2-5 for the parts outside the CDR3, the full variable domain is DAMVIQNPRYQVTQFGKPVTLSCSQTLNHNVMYWYQQKSSQAPKLLFHYYDKDFNNEADTPDNFQSRRPNTSFCFLDIRSPGLGDTAMYLCATSRDQTGEETQYFGPGTRLLVL.

This clonotype was observed a handful of times. The chain joins TRBV5-1 to TRBJ2-3; TRBD2 agrees at 10 bases. This CDR3 contains 15 residues. CDR1 SGHRS and CDR2 YFSETQ come from the germline V gene. V shed 0 bases, J shed 4 bases, and the junction held 2 bases outside the gene matches. The chain's CDR3 is CASSLVSGGADTQYF. The CDR3, as DNA: TGCGCCAGCAGCTTGGTCAGCGGGGGGGCAGATACGCAGTATTTT.

This clonotype appeared a few times. The chain is built from TRBV19 and TRBJ1-5; no clear D. The germline V gene has CDR1 LNHDA and CDR2 SQIVND (reference sequence). The V end was cut by 4 bases, the J end by 0 bases, with 16 bases between. This CDR3 has 17 residues. Here the CDR3 reads CASSNVVIGSSNQPQHF. CDR3 DNA: TGTGCCAGTAGTAATGTTGTTATAGGGAGTAGCAATCAGCCCCAGCATTTT. The complete variable domain, with remaining parts taken from reference TRBV19 and TRBJ1-5, reads DGGITQSPKYLFRKEGQNVTLSCEQNLNHDAMYWYRQDPGQGLRLIYYSQIVNDFQKGDIAEGYSVSREKKESFPLTVTSAQKNPTAFYLCASSNVVIGSSNQPQHFGDGTRLSIL.

The J gene is TRBJ2-6, the V gene TRBV2, with D unclear. Trimming took 3 bases from V and 4 from J, leaving 7 bases between them. CDR1 is SNHLY and CDR2 is FYNNEI in the germline V gene. This CDR3 is 14 amino acids long. The CDR3 spells CASSDASGANVLTF. The DNA for the CDR3 is TGTGCCAGCAGTGATGCCTCCGGGGCCAACGTCCTGACTTTC.

This clonotype has a handful of counts. J is TRBJ2-1 and V is TRBV12-3 or TRBV12-4, with 12 positions matching TRBD2. V lost 11 bases to trimming and J lost 7 bases; unmatched junction nucleotides: 9. The CDR3 sequence is 14 residues long. The CDR3 DNA reads as TGTGCCTCCAGACTAGCGGGAGAAACGAATGAGCAGTTCTTC. Protein: CASRLAGETNEQFF.